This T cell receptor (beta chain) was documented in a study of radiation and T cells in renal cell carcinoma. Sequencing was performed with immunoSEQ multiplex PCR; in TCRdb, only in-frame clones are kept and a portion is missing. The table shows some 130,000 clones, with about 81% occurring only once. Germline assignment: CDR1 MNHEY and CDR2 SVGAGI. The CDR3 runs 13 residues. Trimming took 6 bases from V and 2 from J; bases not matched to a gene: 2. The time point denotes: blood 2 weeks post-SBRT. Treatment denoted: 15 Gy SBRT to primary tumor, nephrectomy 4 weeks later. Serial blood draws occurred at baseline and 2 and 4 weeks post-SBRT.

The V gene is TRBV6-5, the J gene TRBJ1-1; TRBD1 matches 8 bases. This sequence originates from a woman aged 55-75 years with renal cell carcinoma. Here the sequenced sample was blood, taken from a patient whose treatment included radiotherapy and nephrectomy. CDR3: CASRGQANTEAFF. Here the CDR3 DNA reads TGTGCCAGCAGGGGACAGGCAAACACTGAAGCTTTCTTT.